Following are 19 T cell receptor beta chains from one sample sequenced in a study of vaccination and CD4 T cells after COVID-19 (dated by TCRdb to the early 2020s). The sample's treatment or condition label, in plain terms: roughly 10-day PBMC culture with coronavirus spike peptide pools or control peptides (ViraFEST assay). Receptor amplification or capture employed PCR. Instrument on record: Illumina iSeq 100. At the Johns Hopkins FTIC core, DNA from the cultured CD4+ T cells underwent TCR sequencing with the Oncomine TCR Beta short-read assay. TCRdb reran the public reads through fastp at Q25 and MiXCR, keeping productive beta chains. Every distinct CDR3 protein forms one entry, paired with its most common genes and DNA. The sample table records around 17,000 distinct CDR3 sequences; less than 35% of these occur just once. The ten largest clones take up approximately 14% of the sample. Their antigen targets remain unknown.

The sequenced material came from cultured CD4+ T cells from blood. These receptor sequences come from a human donor with COVID-19.

The chain employs TRBV2 and TRBJ2-7; 7 bases line up with TRBD2. This CDR3 is 16 amino acids long. Germline CDR1 SNHLY, CDR2 FYNNEI. With V trimmed by 5 bases and J by 1 base, 11 bases remained unmatched. CDR3 nucleotides: TGTGCCAGCAGTACTATTGGGGGGGGGAGGTCCTACGAGCAGTACTTC. Amino acid sequence: CASSTIGGGRSYEQYF.

The chain links TRBV7-8 to TRBJ1-3; D possibly corresponds to TRBD1 (5 bases). CDR1 SGHVS and CDR2 FQNEAQ come from the germline V gene. The ends were cut back, 7 bases at V and 2 bases at J, with 9 bases in the middle. The length of the CDR3 is 13 residues. For the CDR3, the DNA is TGTGCCAGCACCTGGGGGGCTGGAAACACCATATATTTT. The encoded protein is CASTWGAGNTIYF. Supplemented by reference TRBV7-8 and TRBJ1-3, the full variable domain reads GAGVSQSPRYKVAKRGQDVALRCDPISGHVSLFWYQQALGQGPEFLTYFQNEAQLDKSGLPSDRFFAERPEGSVSTLKIQRTQQEDSAVYLCASTWGAGNTIYFGEGSWLTVV.

Only a few counts were recorded for this clonotype. The chain links TRBV6-1 to TRBJ2-7; D tentatively reads TRBD1 or TRBD2 (6 bases each). There are 14 residues in the CDR3. Between the trimmed V and J ends, which lost 6 bases and 4 bases, there was a span of 16 bases. Germline lookup yields CDR1 MNHNS and CDR2 SASEGT. CDR3 loop: CASRRGTGLYEQYF. Here the CDR3 DNA reads TGTGCCAGCAGAAGGGGGACTGGACTTTACGAGCAGTACTTC.

The chain uses TRBV5-1 and TRBJ2-7; 9 bases fit TRBD2. Germline-derived CDR1 and CDR2 are SGHRS and YFSETQ. V lost 3 bases, J lost 3 bases, and 4 bases stayed unmatched. The CDR3 runs to 14 residues. In DNA, the CDR3 is TGCGCCAGCAGCTCCAGCGGGGGGAACTACGAGCAGTACTTC. Protein: CASSSSGGNYEQYF.

The chain uses TRBV12-3 or TRBV12-4 and TRBJ2-5, with D uncertain. V was shortened by 2 bases and J by 8 bases, with 9 bases between the two germline ends. The CDR3 has 12 residues. CDR3 coding DNA: TGTGCCAGCAGTTTACGACCAGGAACCCAGTACTTC. Translating gives CASSLRPGTQYF.

This clonotype was seen a handful of times. The chain carries TRBV27 and TRBJ1-3, with D possibly TRBD1 on 5 matching bases. V dropped 3 bases and J dropped 8 bases, with 14 bases sitting between them. There are 14 residues in the CDR3. From germline, CDR1 is MNHEY and CDR2 SMNVEV (reference sequence). The CDR3 DNA reads TGTGCCAGCAGTTTTAACGGGGGTCGGGACACCATATATTTT. Translated, it gives CASSFNGGRDTIYF.

CDR3: CASSVNGELFF. The CDR3 DNA follows: TGTGCCAGCAGCGTCAACGGGGAGCTGTTTTTT. V and J are TRBV9 and TRBJ2-2; D is unresolved. The CDR3 totals 11 residues. V lost 2 bases, J lost 7 bases, and 3 bases lay in between. Germline-derived CDR1 and CDR2 are SGDLS and YYNGEE.

V is TRBV12-3 or TRBV12-4 and J is TRBJ1-5; possibly TRBD1 for D (5 bases). The CDR3 spans 17 residues. Trimming removed 4 bases from V and 0 bases from J, with 16 bases in between. The CDR3 loop reads CASSSRTRTFSNQPQHF. CDR3 DNA sequence: TGTGCCAGCAGTTCTAGGACAAGGACCTTTAGCAATCAGCCCCAGCATTTT.

This clonotype was recorded a few times. V and J are TRBV7-2 and TRBJ2-2, with 8 bases aligning to TRBD2. Germline assignment: CDR1 SGHTA and CDR2 FQGNSA. This CDR3 is 18 amino acids long. The ends lost 5 bases at V and 1 base at J; junction bases unmatched: 12. CDR3 nucleotides: TGTGCCAGCAGCCGGGGCCCACCGGGACTAGGGAACACCGGGGAGCTGTTTTTT. Amino acid sequence: CASSRGPPGLGNTGELFF.

The sample holds a few counts of this clonotype. The chain combines TRBV5-4 with TRBJ1-2; TRBD1 matches at 7 bases. This CDR3 has 15 residues. With 4 bases clipped from V and 6 bases from J, the junction kept 12 bases outside the gene matches. The germline CDR1 and CDR2 sequences are SGHNT and YYREEE (reference sequence). The CDR3 nucleotides are TGTGCCAGCAGCGCCGAGACAGGGAGTTTTAATGGCTACACCTTC. Translation gives CASSAETGSFNGYTF. Drawing the rest from reference TRBV5-4 and TRBJ1-2, the complete variable domain is ETGVTQSPTHLIKTRGQQVTLRCSSQSGHNTVSWYQQALGQGPQFIFQYYREEENGRGNFPPRFSGLQFPNYSSELNVNALELDDSALYLCASSAETGSFNGYTFGSGTRLTVV.

The V and J genes are TRBV11-1 and TRBJ2-3; D call uncertain. The CDR3 consists of 15 residues. Trimming removed 2 bases at V and 4 bases at J, with 13 bases between. From germline, CDR1 is SGHAT and CDR2 FQDESV (reference sequence). The CDR3 loop reads CASSLLGNHADTQYF. CDR3 in DNA: TGTGCCAGCAGCTTACTGGGTAATCATGCAGATACGCAGTATTTT.

This clonotype was picked up a small number of times. CDR3: CASGLGGGGNQPQHF. Written as DNA, the CDR3 is TGTGCTAGTGGTTTGGGAGGGGGTGGCAATCAGCCCCAGCATTTT. The chain carries TRBV12-5 and TRBJ1-5; TRBD1 might be the D (6 bases). Trimming took 1 base from V and 2 from J, leaving 9 bases between them. The CDR3 is 15 residues long. The germline V gene encodes CDR1 LGHNT and CDR2 FRNRAP. The full variable domain, rest sourced from reference TRBV12-5 and TRBJ1-5, is DARVTQTPRHKVTEMGQEVTMRCQPILGHNTVFWYRQTMMQGLELLAYFRNRAPLDDSGMPKDRFSAEMPDATLATLKIQPSEPRDSAVYFCASGLGGGGNQPQHFGDGTRLSIL.

The J gene is TRBJ2-1, the V gene TRBV20-1; the D is unclear. Germline lookup yields CDR1 DFQATT and CDR2 SNEGSKA (reference sequence). The CDR3 is 16 residues long. Trimming removed 5 bases from V and 5 bases from J, with 22 bases in between. The CDR3 loop reads CSAPKISTWSHNEQFF. The CDR3 bases are TGCAGTGCTCCCAAGATATCGACTTGGTCCCACAATGAGCAGTTCTTC.

Of note for this clonotype: A read error is likely, as this CDR3 ends without the conserved phenylalanine or tryptophan. The gene calls are TRBV12-3 or TRBV12-4 and TRBJ2-7, with a weak D call TRBD2 (5 bases). CDR3 length: 14 residues. V was cut by 5 bases and J by 2 bases, with 13 bases left in between. Here the CDR3 reads CASSPGAVTYEQYL. CDR3 DNA: TGTGCCAGCAGTCCAGGAGCGGTCACCTACGAGCAGTACCTC.

The chain recombines TRBV6-2 or TRBV6-3 with TRBJ2-7, with D maybe TRBD1 (7 bases). V was trimmed by 7 bases and J by 3 bases, leaving 16 bases between them. This CDR3 contains 14 residues. Per germline, CDR1 MNHEY and CDR2 SVGEGT. The CDR3 protein is CASTAGQRYYEQYF. The CDR3 bases are TGTGCCAGCACTGCGGGACAGAGATACTACGAGCAGTACTTC.

The gene calls are TRBV7-3 and TRBJ2-1; TRBD2 matches 15 bases. Trimming removed 4 bases from V and 6 bases from J; junction bases left unmatched: 10. Germline V gene data show CDR1 as SGHTA and CDR2 as FQGTGA. This CDR3 region has 18 residues. The CDR3 is CASSSGLAGGLFGNEQFF. Written as DNA, the CDR3 is TGTGCCAGCAGCTCAGGACTAGCGGGGGGGCTATTCGGCAATGAGCAGTTCTTC.

This clonotype was seen a handful of times. V gene TRBV20-1 combines with J gene TRBJ2-7, with 10 bases that match TRBD2. This CDR3 has 14 residues. Germline V gives CDR1 DFQATT, CDR2 SNEGSKA (reference sequence). V lost 7 bases, J lost 4 bases, and 10 bases stayed unmatched. CDR3 sequence: CSVRVGTSAYEQYF. The CDR3 bases are TGCAGTGTCAGAGTCGGGACTAGCGCGTACGAGCAGTACTTC.

The CDR3, as DNA: TGTGCCAGCAGCTTAGGGACAGGCCCCGGGACAGATACGCAGTATTTT. It translates to CASSLGTGPGTDTQYF. This chain connects TRBV7-8 to TRBJ2-3; 7 bases line up with TRBD1. From germline, CDR1 is SGHVS and CDR2 FQNEAQ. V shed 1 base and J 3 bases; nucleotides not matched to a gene: 7. CDR3 length equals 16 residues. The full variable domain, in which reference TRBV7-8 and TRBJ2-3 provide the parts outside the CDR3, is GAGVSQSPRYKVAKRGQDVALRCDPISGHVSLFWYQQALGQGPEFLTYFQNEAQLDKSGLPSDRFFAERPEGSVSTLKIQRTQQEDSAVYLCASSLGTGPGTDTQYFGPGTRLTVL.

This clonotype has a handful of counts. The rearrangement uses TRBV11-2 and TRBJ1-5; possibly TRBD1 for D (5 bases). The germline V gene has CDR1 SGHAT and CDR2 FQNNGV. This CDR3 is 14 amino acids long. V lost 2 bases and J lost 5, with 10 bases in between. This chain's CDR3 is CASSLSGRDQPQHF. The CDR3 coding sequence is TGTGCCAGCAGCTTATCAGGGAGGGATCAGCCCCAGCATTTT.